The subject of this entry is one T cell receptor beta chain. The antigen is not known. TCRdb's table, derived via immunoSEQ multiplex PCR, lists solely in-frame clones and lacks some. This table holds some 30,000 clones, roughly 93% found once. The sample belongs to a study of circulating and synovial CD4+ cells in juvenile arthritis. Germline V CDR1 and CDR2: KGHSH, LQKENI. CDR3 length: 14 residues. V lost 5 bases to trimming and J lost 4 bases, with 12 bases between them. Regarding the study as a whole: Some such blood samples were as oligoclonal as synovium. Circulating pathogenic-like lymphocytes shared a substantially higher fraction of CDR3 sequences with synovium than bulk blood. Circulating pathogenic-like and bulk T cells looked alike by Vbeta family usage.

Donors were patients with active juvenile idiopathic arthritis. This TCR was recovered from a human donor with juvenile idiopathic arthritis. Sequenced sample: CD4+ T cells from blood. The chain employs TRBV18 and TRBJ1-3, with a possible D match to TRBD1 (5 bases). The DNA of the CDR3 is TGTGCCAGCTCATCAGGGTTGATGGGAAACACCATATATTTT. It yields the protein CASSSGLMGNTIYF.